The rows below give T cell receptor beta chains drawn from one sample of a study of somatic mutations in cytotoxic T cells in rheumatoid arthritis. The method was immunoSEQ multiplex PCR; TCRdb's version includes in-frame clones alone and lacks a portion of them. The sample lists 15,000 to 20,000 clones, roughly 82% seen once, with about 9.6% in the top ten. The sequenced material came from CD8+ T cells sorted from blood. The receptors stem from an adult with rheumatoid arthritis. The CDR3 runs from the conserved cysteine through the conserved F or W. A D gene is named only where the DNA matches it firmly. Not every row has a clone size; where given, it reads once, few, many or a size class.

TRBV27	TRBJ1-2	-	-	CASSLNSNYGYTF	TGTGCCAGCAGTTTAAACAGTAACTATGGCTACACCTTC
TRBV10-1	TRBJ1-5	-	-	CASMESQGARSNQPQHF	TGCGCCAGCATGGAAAGTCAAGGGGCGAGGAGCAATCAGCCCCAGCATTTT
TRBV27	TRBJ1-6	-	-	CASGQLKEPLHF	TGTGCCAGCGGACAGCTGAAGGAACCCCTCCACTTT
TRBV5-4	TRBJ2-1	TRBD2	-	CASSLEASGSRNEQFF	TGTGCCAGCAGCTTGGAAGCTAGCGGGAGTAGGAATGAGCAGTTCTTC
TRBV12-5	TRBJ2-1	-	-	CASGLVVGTSSYNEQFF	TGTGCTAGTGGTTTGGTGGTGGGGACCAGCTCCTACAATGAGCAGTTCTTC
TRBV15	TRBJ2-1	-	-	CATSRGRALGGDRYNEQFF	TGTGCCACCAGCAGAGGTAGGGCTCTAGGCGGGGACCGTTACAATGAGCAGTTCTTC
TRBV2	TRBJ2-7	-	few	CASRALSHSNYEQYF	TGTGCCAGCAGAGCTTTATCCCACTCTAACTACGAGCAGTACTTC
TRBV11-3	TRBJ2-7	TRBD1	-	CASSLTGDSYEQYF	TGTGCCAGCAGCTTAACAGGGGATTCCTACGAGCAGTACTTC
TRBV7-9	TRBJ2-1	-	-	CASSLETGSYNEQFF	TGTGCCAGCAGCTTAGAGACAGGCTCCTACAATGAGCAGTTCTTC
TRBV7-6	TRBJ1-4	-	once	CASSLKGPGHQEKLFF	TGTGCCAGCAGCTTAAAGGGACCGGGACATCAAGAAAAACTGTTTTTT
TRBV7-8	TRBJ2-2	-	-	CASPHPVGTGELFF	TGTGCCAGCCCACATCCGGTCGGAACCGGGGAGCTGTTTTTT
TRBV4-1	TRBJ1-2	-	-	CASSQDPGITPNYGYTF	TGCGCCAGCAGCCAAGATCCCGGGATAACCCCTAACTATGGCTACACCTTC
TRBV5-1	TRBJ1-1	-	-	CASSPHSTTEAFF	TGCGCCAGCAGTCCACATTCAACGACTGAAGCTTTCTTT
TRBV5-4	TRBJ1-2	-	-	CASSLAGPVNYGYTF	TGTGCCAGCAGCTTGGCGGGCCCCGTTAACTATGGCTACACCTTC
TRBV2	TRBJ1-2	TRBD1	-	CASSEGTGFSNYGYTF	TGTGCCAGCAGTGAAGGGACAGGCTTTTCTAACTATGGCTACACCTTC
TRBV9	TRBJ2-7	-	once	CASSVASGNEQYF	TGTGCCAGCAGCGTAGCTTCGGGAAACGAGCAGTACTTC
TRBV6-6	TRBJ2-1	TRBD2	-	CASSDSLAGDNEQFF	TGTGCCAGCAGTGACTCGCTAGCGGGAGACAATGAGCAGTTCTTC
TRBV7-9	TRBJ2-7	-	-	CASSLDKYRDVPEQYF	TGTGCCAGCAGCTTAGATAAGTACAGGGACGTCCCCGAGCAGTACTTC
TRBV4-3	TRBJ1-4	TRBD1	-	CASSQEVSGQGAGKLFF	TGCGCCAGCAGCCAAGAAGTGTCGGGACAGGGGGCGGGAAAACTGTTTTTT
TRBV7-6	TRBJ2-3	-	-	CASSLAEGTDTQYF	TGTGCCAGCAGCTTAGCGGAGGGTACAGATACGCAGTATTTT
TRBV4-1	TRBJ2-3	TRBD1	-	CASSPGQGAGDTQYF	TGCGCCAGCAGTCCAGGACAGGGGGCAGGAGATACGCAGTATTTT
TRBV9	TRBJ1-6	-	-	CASSPSHVGSYNSPLHF	TGTGCCAGCAGCCCCTCACACGTCGGCTCCTATAATTCACCCCTCCACTTT
TRBV20-1	TRBJ2-1	-	-	CSARLVNEQFF	TGCAGTGCTAGACTAGTCAATGAGCAGTTCTTC
TRBV4-1	TRBJ1-2	TRBD1	-	CASSQDQGVGGYTF	TGCGCCAGCAGCCAAGATCAGGGGGTGGGTGGCTACACCTTC
TRBV6-1	TRBJ2-7	-	-	CASSEASGTGSYEQYF	TGTGCCAGCAGTGAAGCGTCCGGGACGGGTTCCTACGAGCAGTACTTC
TRBV6-5	TRBJ2-1	-	-	CASSPFGGDNEQFF	TGTGCCAGCAGCCCTTTTGGGGGAGACAATGAGCAGTTCTTC
TRBV6-1	TRBJ2-1	-	-	CASSGGGWEGPEQFF	TGTGCCAGCAGTGGGGGGGGCTGGGAAGGGCCCGAGCAGTTCTTC
TRBV30	TRBJ2-7	TRBD2	once	CAWTGLAYEQYF	TGTGCCTGGACTGGACTAGCCTACGAGCAGTACTTC
TRBV4-2	TRBJ1-5	-	-	CASSPRTENQPQHF	TGTGCCAGCAGCCCCCGGACAGAAAATCAGCCCCAGCATTTT
TRBV4-1	TRBJ2-1	-	-	CASSQYGTNEQFF	TGCGCCAGCAGCCAATATGGGACTAATGAGCAGTTCTTC
TRBV5-6	TRBJ1-2	-	-	CASSFLFDGYTF	TGTGCCAGCAGCTTCTTATTCGATGGCTACACCTTC
TRBV27	TRBJ2-7	-	-	CASSLLFVPGHEQYF	TGTGCCAGCAGTTTACTTTTCGTGCCGGGCCACGAGCAGTACTTC
TRBV9	TRBJ2-1	TRBD2	once	CASSVVGGLGPHNEQFF	TGTGCCAGCAGCGTAGTTGGGGGACTAGGTCCCCACAATGAGCAGTTCTTC
TRBV11-2	TRBJ1-2	-	-	CASSFTPTGYGYTF	TGTGCCAGCAGCTTTACCCCTACAGGGTATGGCTACACCTTC
TRBV10-2	TRBJ1-5	-	-	CASSEPWATGQPQHF	TGCGCCAGCAGTGAGCCTTGGGCCACAGGGCAGCCCCAGCATTTT
TRBV10-3	TRBJ2-6	TRBD1	-	CAISGDRDSGANVLTF	TGTGCCATCAGCGGGGACAGAGACTCTGGGGCCAACGTCCTGACTTTC